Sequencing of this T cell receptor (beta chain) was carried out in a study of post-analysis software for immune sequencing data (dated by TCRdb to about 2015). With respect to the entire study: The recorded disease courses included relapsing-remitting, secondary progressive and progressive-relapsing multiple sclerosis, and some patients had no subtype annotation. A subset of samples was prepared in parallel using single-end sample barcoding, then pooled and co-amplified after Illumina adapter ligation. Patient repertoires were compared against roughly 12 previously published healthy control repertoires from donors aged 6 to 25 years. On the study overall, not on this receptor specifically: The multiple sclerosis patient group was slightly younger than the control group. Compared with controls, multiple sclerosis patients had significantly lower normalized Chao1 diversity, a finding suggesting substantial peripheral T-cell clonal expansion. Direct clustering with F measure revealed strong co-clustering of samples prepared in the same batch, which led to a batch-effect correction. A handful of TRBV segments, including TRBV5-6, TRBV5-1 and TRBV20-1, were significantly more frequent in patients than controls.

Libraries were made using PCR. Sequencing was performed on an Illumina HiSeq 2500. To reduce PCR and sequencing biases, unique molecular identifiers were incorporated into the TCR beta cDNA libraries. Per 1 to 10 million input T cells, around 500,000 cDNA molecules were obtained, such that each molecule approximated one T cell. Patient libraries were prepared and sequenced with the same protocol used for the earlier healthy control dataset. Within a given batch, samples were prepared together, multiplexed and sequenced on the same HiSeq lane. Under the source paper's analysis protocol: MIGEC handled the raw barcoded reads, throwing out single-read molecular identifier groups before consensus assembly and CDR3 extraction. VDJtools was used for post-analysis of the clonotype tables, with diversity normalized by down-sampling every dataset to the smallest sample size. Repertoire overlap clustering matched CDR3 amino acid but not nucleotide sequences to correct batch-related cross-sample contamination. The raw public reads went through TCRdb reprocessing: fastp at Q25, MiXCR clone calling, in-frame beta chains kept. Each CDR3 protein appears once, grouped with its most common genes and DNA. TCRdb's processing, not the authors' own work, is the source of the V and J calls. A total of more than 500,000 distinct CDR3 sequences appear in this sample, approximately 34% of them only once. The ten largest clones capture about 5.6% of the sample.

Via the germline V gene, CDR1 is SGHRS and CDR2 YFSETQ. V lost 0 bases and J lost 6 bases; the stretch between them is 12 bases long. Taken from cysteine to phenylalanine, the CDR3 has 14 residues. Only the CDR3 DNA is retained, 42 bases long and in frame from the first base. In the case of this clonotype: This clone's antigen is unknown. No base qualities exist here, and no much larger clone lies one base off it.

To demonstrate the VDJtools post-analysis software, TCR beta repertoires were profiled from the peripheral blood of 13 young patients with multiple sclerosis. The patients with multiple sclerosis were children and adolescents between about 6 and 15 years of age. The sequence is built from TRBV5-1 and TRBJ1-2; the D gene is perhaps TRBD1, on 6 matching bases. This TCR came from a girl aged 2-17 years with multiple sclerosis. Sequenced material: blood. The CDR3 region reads CASSLVSGDHGYTF. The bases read TGCGCCAGCAGCTTGGTGTCAGGGGACCATGGCTACACCTTC.